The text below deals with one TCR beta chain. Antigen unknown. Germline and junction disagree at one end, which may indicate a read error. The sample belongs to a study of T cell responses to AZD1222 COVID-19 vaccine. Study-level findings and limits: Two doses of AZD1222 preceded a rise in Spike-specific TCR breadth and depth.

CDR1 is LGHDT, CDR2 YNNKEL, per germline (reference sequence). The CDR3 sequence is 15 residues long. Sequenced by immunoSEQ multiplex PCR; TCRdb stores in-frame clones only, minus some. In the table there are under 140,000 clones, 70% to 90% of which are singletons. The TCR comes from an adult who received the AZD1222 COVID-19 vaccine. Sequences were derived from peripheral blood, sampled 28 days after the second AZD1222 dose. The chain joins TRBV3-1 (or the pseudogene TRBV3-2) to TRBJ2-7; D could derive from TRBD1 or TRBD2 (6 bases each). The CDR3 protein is CASSQGVARGDTANF. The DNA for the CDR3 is TGTGCCAGCAGCCAAGGCGTTGCTAGGGGGGACACAGCCAACTTC.